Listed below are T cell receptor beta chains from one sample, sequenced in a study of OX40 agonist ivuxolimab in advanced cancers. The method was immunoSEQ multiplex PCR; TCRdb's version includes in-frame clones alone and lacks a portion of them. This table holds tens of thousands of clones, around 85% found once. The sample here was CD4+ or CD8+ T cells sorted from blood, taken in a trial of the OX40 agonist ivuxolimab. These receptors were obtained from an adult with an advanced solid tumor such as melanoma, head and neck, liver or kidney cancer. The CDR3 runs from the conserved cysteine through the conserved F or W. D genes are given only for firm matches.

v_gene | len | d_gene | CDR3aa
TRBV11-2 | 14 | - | CASSFGTRGYGYTF
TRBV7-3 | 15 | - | CASSLTGSANEKLFF
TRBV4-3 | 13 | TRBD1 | CASSTTGGSGYTF
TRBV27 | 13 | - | CASSMLNTGELFF
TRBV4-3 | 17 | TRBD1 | CASSQEDRGASYNEQFF
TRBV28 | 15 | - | CASSLLQGLDQPQHF
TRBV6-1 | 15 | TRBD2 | CASSEAGDSTDTQYF
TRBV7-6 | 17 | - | CASSLGPQARANYGYTF
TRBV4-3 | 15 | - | CASSQDWAAQETQYF
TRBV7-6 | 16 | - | CASGMEGQPRQETQYF
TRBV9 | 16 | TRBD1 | CASSGRQGGIGNEQFF
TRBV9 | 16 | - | CASSAGQTSSYNEQFF
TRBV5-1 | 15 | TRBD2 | CASSPLAGDTDTQYF
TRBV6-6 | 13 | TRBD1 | CASRAGQGDGYTF
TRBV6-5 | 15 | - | CASSYFPQGNTEAFF
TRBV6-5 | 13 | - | CASSYGAITEAFF
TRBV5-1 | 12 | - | CASRDSYNEQFF
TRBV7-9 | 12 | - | CASSPDNQPQHF
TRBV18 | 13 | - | CASSPEGGTEAFF
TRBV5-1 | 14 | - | CASSEEGASTEAFF
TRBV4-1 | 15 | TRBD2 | CASSALAGPSYEQYF
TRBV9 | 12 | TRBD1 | CASSPDRAEQFF
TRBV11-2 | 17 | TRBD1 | CASSLGVRDRGNEKLFF
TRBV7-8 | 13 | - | CASSLDPGVGYTF
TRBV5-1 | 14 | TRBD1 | CASSSTGENTEAFF
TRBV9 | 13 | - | CASSGREHNEQFF
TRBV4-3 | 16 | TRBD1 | CASSQAPGQGNSPLHF
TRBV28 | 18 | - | CASSRRGAAFYSNQPQHF
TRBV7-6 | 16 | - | CASSLERDGVNQPQHF
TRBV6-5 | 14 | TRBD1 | CASTMGTANTEAFF
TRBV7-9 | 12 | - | CASSFSVDTQYF
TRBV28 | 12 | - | CASRGRGRGYTF
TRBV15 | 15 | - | CATSNEATYNSPLHF
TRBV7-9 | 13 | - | CASSPRDKHEAFF
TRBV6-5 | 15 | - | CANSYSRFMNTEAFF
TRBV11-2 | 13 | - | CASSLGGYETQYF
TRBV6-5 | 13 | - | CASSYRGVTEAFF
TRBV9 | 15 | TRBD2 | CASSVASGGSYEQYF
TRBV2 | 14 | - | CASSLQGLRETQYF
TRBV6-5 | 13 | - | CASSYARHQPQHF
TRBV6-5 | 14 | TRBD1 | CASRSTGGNQPQHF
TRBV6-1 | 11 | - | CASSNRDGYTF
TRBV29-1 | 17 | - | CSVEDRTDLSSGNTIYF
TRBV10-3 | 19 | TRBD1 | CAISESSGQGYLAKNIQYF
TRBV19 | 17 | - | CASSIATSFRSYNEQFF
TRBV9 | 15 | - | CASSVAAGPNSPLHF